The 5 T cell receptor beta chains reported below all come from one sample, sequenced in a study of blood T cell repertoires in COVID-19. Profiled with immunoSEQ multiplex PCR; TCRdb holds only in-frame clones, not every one. Here the sample spans around 300,000 clones, 80% to 90% being singletons. The sample consisted of peripheral blood. The receptor set was obtained from a woman between 65 and 79 years old with acute or convalescent COVID-19.

This rearrangement joins TRBV2 to TRBJ1-5; 9 bases fit TRBD1. Germline CDR1 SNHLY, CDR2 FYNNEI. The CDR3 spans 15 residues. V lost 5 bases to trimming and J lost 1 base; unmatched junction nucleotides: 3. CDR3 coding DNA: TGTGCCAGCAGTACGGACAGGGGCAGCAATCAGCCCCAGCATTTT. Amino acid sequence: CASSTDRGSNQPQHF.

The chain uses TRBV29-1 and TRBJ1-2, with D uncertain. The V end lost 5 bases, the J end lost 6 bases, and 13 bases lay between the germline ends. CDR3 length: 12 residues. CDR1 and CDR2 (germline): SQVTM, ANQGSEA. As DNA, the CDR3 is TGCAGCGTTCAACTCCCGGGAGATGGCTACACCTTC. Its translation is CSVQLPGDGYTF.

A single count supports this clone. This chain uses TRBV5-1 with TRBJ1-4; the D is unclear. This CDR3 is built from 13 residues. Trimming took 5 bases from V and 0 from J, leaving 5 bases between them. CDR1 is SGHRS and CDR2 is YFSETQ in the germline V gene. CDR3 nucleotides: TGCGCCAGCAGGGCAGCAACTAATGAAAAACTGTTTTTT. It is translated as CASRAATNEKLFF.

V usage is TRBV27 and J usage is TRBJ2-7, with TRBD2 matching 10 bases. There are 17 residues in the CDR3. Germline assignment: CDR1 MNHEY and CDR2 SMNVEV (reference sequence). Unmatched junction bases numbered 15, after V lost 10 bases and J lost 0 bases. CDR3: CATRSLLAGLSSYEQYF. The CDR3 coding sequence is TGTGCCACCCGGTCCCTACTAGCGGGGCTCAGCTCCTACGAGCAGTACTTC.

The chain combines TRBV15 with TRBJ1-3, with 9 bases matching TRBD1. Germline CDR1 is LNHNV and CDR2 is YYDKDF (reference sequence). Germline trimming cut 5 bases from V and 0 bases from J; bases unmatched to any gene: 8. The CDR3 is made up of 17 amino acids. The CDR3 DNA sequence: TGTGCCACCAGCGGATACAGGGGGCCCGACTCTGGAAACACCATATATTTT. This translates into CATSGYRGPDSGNTIYF.